Below, 32 T cell receptor beta chains from the same sample are listed, as sequenced in a study of cytomegalovirus exposure and HLA in healthy donors (dated by TCRdb to about 2017). Library preparation used the immunoSEQ multiplex PCR assay. A mixture of 60 forward primers for TCR Vbeta segments and 13 reverse primers for TCR Jbeta segments was used in the multiplex PCR. TCRdb mirrors the immuneACCESS table, restricted to in-frame sequences. Some clones are absent from its copies; in checked studies, under half trace to an unresolved V gene, and the reason for the others is unknown. The sample table holds some 190,000 clones, of which 65% to 85% were seen once. The top ten clonotypes cover about 1.3% of the sample. The sample was PBMCs. The source of these receptors is a girl aged 5 to 17 in good health and CMV-seropositive.

The chain is built from TRBV5-1 and TRBJ1-1; D is perhaps TRBD1 (6 bases). CDR3 length: 14 residues. Between the trimmed V and J ends, which lost 0 bases and 3 bases, there was a span of 9 bases. Germline lookup yields CDR1 SGHRS and CDR2 YFSETQ. The DNA of the CDR3 is TGCGCCAGCAGCTTGGAGGGGGGGGACACTGAAGCTTTCTTT. Its protein is CASSLEGGDTEAFF.

This rearrangement joins TRBV13 to TRBJ2-3, with 8 bases lining up with TRBD2. This CDR3 is built from 16 residues. Per germline, CDR1 PRHDT and CDR2 FYEKMQ (reference sequence). Unmatched junction bases numbered 9, after V lost 5 bases and J lost 2 bases. In nucleotides, the CDR3 is TGTGCCAGCAGCCGCATGTGGCGGGAGGACACAGATACGCAGTATTTT. This encodes CASSRMWREDTDTQYF.

The chain employs TRBV15 and TRBJ1-1; 9 nucleotides agree with TRBD1. CDR1 is LNHNV and CDR2 is YYDKDF in the germline V gene (reference sequence). After removal of 2 bases from V and 3 bases from J, the junction contained 4 bases not matched to a gene. This CDR3 contains 15 residues. The CDR3 reads CATSRTTGGYTEAFF. The CDR3 DNA follows: TGTGCCACCAGCAGAACGACAGGGGGTTACACTGAAGCTTTCTTT. Variable domain in full (rest from reference TRBV15 and TRBJ1-1): DAMVIQNPRYQVTQFGKPVTLSCSQTLNHNVMYWYQQKSSQAPKLLFHYYDKDFNNEADTPDNFQSRRPNTSFCFLDIRSPGLGDTAMYLCATSRTTGGYTEAFFGQGTRLTVV.

V gene TRBV29-1 combines with J gene TRBJ2-2; 12 bases line up with TRBD2. Unmatched junction bases numbered 4, after V lost 6 bases and J lost 5 bases. This CDR3 contains 14 residues. Looked up from germline, CDR1 is SQVTM and CDR2 is ANQGSEA. The CDR3 protein is CSVNGLAGTGELFF. CDR3 coding DNA: TGCAGCGTAAATGGACTAGCGGGAACCGGGGAGCTGTTTTTT.

The V call is TRBV14, the J call TRBJ2-2; no definite D call. Germline values: CDR1 SGHDN, CDR2 FVKESK. Trimming pared 5 bases from V and 5 bases from J, leaving 9 bases between. CDR3 length: 13 residues. The CDR3 coding sequence is TGTGCCAGCAGCTGGTTAGTTACCGGGGAGCTGTTTTTT. This translates into CASSWLVTGELFF.

The V gene is TRBV6-1, the J gene TRBJ1-4; 9 bases line up with TRBD1. V lost 8 bases, J lost 8 bases, and 6 bases stayed unmatched. The CDR3 is made up of 13 amino acids. The germline CDR1 and CDR2 sequences are MNHNS and SASEGT. The CDR3 reads CASLQGAREKLFF. CDR3 nucleotide sequence: TGTGCCAGCCTACAGGGGGCAAGGGAAAAACTGTTTTTT.

The chain uses TRBV5-1 and TRBJ2-7; 7 bases agree with TRBD2. The CDR3 runs to 15 residues. V lost 0 bases, J lost 0 bases, and 3 bases stayed unmatched. Per the germline V gene, CDR1 is SGHRS and CDR2 is YFSETQ. The CDR3 nucleotides read TGCGCCAGCAGCTTGGTGGGGGGGAGCTCCTACGAGCAGTACTTC. This codes for CASSLVGGSSYEQYF.

The chain employs TRBV29-1 and TRBJ1-4; a weak D match, TRBD1 (6 bases). The CDR3 runs 13 residues. CDR1 and CDR2 (germline): SQVTM, ANQGSEA. V was clipped by 6 bases and J by 6 bases, with 14 bases between them. In DNA form, the CDR3 reads TGCAGCGTCTCCCCACAGGGTGATGAAAAACTGTTTTTT. Its protein product is CSVSPQGDEKLFF.

This chain joins TRBV7-9 and TRBJ2-1; possible D gene TRBD2, 5 bases. There are 14 residues in the CDR3. Germline loops: CDR1 SEHNR, CDR2 FQNEAQ (reference sequence). The V gene lost 1 base and the J gene lost 3 bases, with 7 bases spanning the gap. CDR3 sequence: CASSLVEGYNEQFF. CDR3 DNA sequence: TGTGCCAGCAGCTTAGTCGAGGGCTACAATGAGCAGTTCTTC. Full variable domain (rest looked up from reference TRBV7-9 and TRBJ2-1): DTGVSQNPRHKITKRGQNVTFRCDPISEHNRLYWYRQTLGQGPEFLTYFQNEAQLEKSRLLSDRFSAERPKGSFSTLEIQRTEQGDSAMYLCASSLVEGYNEQFFGPGTRLTVL.

The chain recombines TRBV15 with TRBJ2-2, with D maybe TRBD1 (6 bases). V was trimmed by 2 bases and J by 2 bases, leaving 9 bases between them. The germline CDR1 and CDR2 sequences are LNHNV and YYDKDF (reference sequence). The CDR3 is 15 residues long. The CDR3 DNA reads as TGTGCCACCAGCAGACCCGGGACAAACACCGGGGAGCTGTTTTTT. Translation gives CATSRPGTNTGELFF.

The rearrangement uses TRBV5-4 and TRBJ2-5, with D unclear. The CDR3 extends over 14 amino acids. Germline V lookup: CDR1 SGHNT, CDR2 YYREEE (reference sequence). Trimming removed 4 bases at V and 2 bases at J, with 12 bases between. The CDR3 is CASSRSRPQETQYF. CDR3 bases: TGTGCCAGCAGCCGATCGCGCCCTCAAGAGACCCAGTACTTC.

This clone has just one count. This chain uses TRBV30 with TRBJ2-1; perhaps TRBD1 as D (6 bases). The CDR3 is 13 residues long. The V gene lost 5 bases and the J gene lost 4 bases, with 12 bases spanning the gap. CDR1 and CDR2 from the germline V gene are GTSNPN and SVGIG (reference sequence). The chain's CDR3 is CAWDSDSYNEQFF. CDR3 nucleotides: TGTGCCTGGGACTCGGACAGTTACAATGAGCAGTTCTTC.

This clone has just a few counts. The chain couples TRBV9 to TRBJ1-1; 9 nucleotides match TRBD1. V was clipped by 4 bases and J by 4 bases; unmatched bases: 2. Germline V gene lookup returns CDR1 SGDLS and CDR2 YYNGEE. CDR3 length equals 13 residues. The CDR3 spells CASSLTGGTEAFF. CDR3 nucleotide sequence: TGTGCCAGCAGCCTGACAGGGGGCACTGAAGCTTTCTTT.

The chain is built from TRBV5-1 and TRBJ2-7; D possibly corresponds to TRBD1 (6 bases). CDR1 SGHRS and CDR2 YFSETQ come from the germline V gene. V was trimmed by 4 bases and J by 4 bases, leaving 18 bases between them. This CDR3 has 15 residues. CDR3 nucleotides: TGCGCCAGCAGCCTATTTACGGACAGCTCATACGAGCAGTACTTC. Translating gives CASSLFTDSSYEQYF.

CDR3 DNA sequence: TGTGCCAGTAGTATATGGACAGGTCAAGAGACCCAGTACTTC. It translates to CASSIWTGQETQYF. The chain employs TRBV19 and TRBJ2-5, with 7 bases identical to TRBD1. The CDR3 consists of 14 residues. Per germline, CDR1 LNHDA and CDR2 SQIVND (reference sequence). The J segment lost 2 bases and the V segment lost 2 bases, leaving 2 bases of the junction unmatched.

V gene TRBV19 combines with J gene TRBJ2-3; 7 positions match TRBD1. The length of the CDR3 is 15 residues. V trimming: 3 bases; J trimming: 3 bases; junction bases outside the gene matches: 6. The germline V gene encodes CDR1 LNHDA and CDR2 SQIVND (reference sequence). Here the CDR3 DNA reads TGTGCCAGTAGTATTGACAGGGTAAAGACAGATACGCAGTATTTT. Amino acids: CASSIDRVKTDTQYF.

V and J are TRBV7-8 and TRBJ2-7, with 7 bases lining up with TRBD2. There are 15 residues in the CDR3. CDR1 and CDR2 from the germline V gene are SGHVS and FQNEAQ. J gave up 0 bases and V 7 bases, and 9 bases lay outside the gene matches. CDR3 nucleotide sequence: TGTGCCAGCACCAAAAACCTAGCGGCCTCCTACGAGCAGTACTTC. Protein product: CASTKNLAASYEQYF.

This clone was detected once. V gene TRBV7-9 combines with J gene TRBJ2-7; D is undetermined. The V end was cut by 5 bases, the J end by 3 bases, with 8 bases between. This CDR3 comprises 12 residues. Germline CDR1 is SEHNR and CDR2 is FQNEAQ (reference sequence). In DNA form, the CDR3 reads TGTGCCAGCAGCGTGAACTTCTACGAGCAGTACTTC. Amino acids: CASSVNFYEQYF.

This sequence joins TRBV7-2 and TRBJ2-1; 9 nucleotides align to TRBD2. V gave up 5 bases and J gave up 6 bases; unmatched junction bases: 11. The germline gives CDR1 SGHTA, CDR2 FQGNSA. The CDR3 runs 16 residues. The chain's CDR3 is CASSRRTSALGNEQFF. The DNA for the CDR3 is TGTGCCAGCAGCCGCCGGACTAGCGCACTGGGCAATGAGCAGTTCTTC.

The V and J genes are TRBV14 and TRBJ2-7; D is possibly TRBD1 (5 bases). The CDR3 loop spans 12 amino acids. V gave up 4 bases and J gave up 3 bases, with 7 bases separating them. Looked up from germline, CDR1 is SGHDN and CDR2 is FVKESK. CDR3: CASSRQFYEQYF. DNA of the CDR3: TGTGCCAGCAGCCGACAGTTCTACGAGCAGTACTTC.

V usage is TRBV28 and J usage is TRBJ1-2; 9 bases are a match to TRBD1. CDR1 is MDHEN, CDR2 SYDVKM, per germline. V lost 8 bases and J lost 7; bases outside the gene matches: 5. This CDR3 is built from 12 residues. CDR3 sequence: CASGQGNRGYTF. The DNA for the CDR3 is TGTGCCAGCGGACAGGGGAATCGTGGCTACACCTTC.

Written as DNA, the CDR3 is TGTGCCAGTAGTCTAGCGGGAGGATCCGAGCAGTACTTC. Translation gives CASSLAGGSEQYF. The chain employs TRBV19 and TRBJ2-7; 11 bases line up with TRBD2. Germline CDR1 and CDR2: LNHDA and SQIVND (reference sequence). The CDR3 is made up of 13 amino acids. J was trimmed by 6 bases and V by 5 bases; bases with no gene match: 3. Full variable domain (outside the CDR3, taken from reference TRBV19 and TRBJ2-7): DGGITQSPKYLFRKEGQNVTLSCEQNLNHDAMYWYRQDPGQGLRLIYYSQIVNDFQKGDIAEGYSVSREKKESFPLTVTSAQKNPTAFYLCASSLAGGSEQYFGPGTRLTVT.

V gene TRBV5-1 combines with J gene TRBJ1-2; D remains unclear. The V end was cut by 4 bases, the J end by 7 bases, with 11 bases between. The CDR3 runs 12 residues. Germline CDR1 is SGHRS and CDR2 is YFSETQ. CDR3: CASSRGVLGYTF. In DNA form, the CDR3 reads TGCGCCAGCAGCCGCGGGGTCCTTGGCTACACCTTC.

Turning to this clone: A junction boundary mismatches the germline segment, possibly from a read error. The chain is built from TRBV30 and TRBJ2-3; 7 bases match TRBD1. Germline CDR1 reads GTSNPN; CDR2 reads SVGIG (reference sequence). The CDR3 is 13 residues long. For the CDR3, the DNA is TGTGCCTGGAGTGTAACAGGGCAGGGGGTCGTTAATTTT. This translates into CAWSVTGQGVVNF.

The chain joins TRBV5-6 to TRBJ1-2, with D maybe TRBD1 (6 bases). The V end was cut by 6 bases, the J end by 6 bases, with 12 bases between. Germline V gene sequence: CDR1 SGHDT, CDR2 YYEEEE. The CDR3 is 12 residues long. The CDR3 loop reads CASKKDRHGYTF. CDR3 in DNA: TGTGCCAGCAAAAAAGACAGGCATGGCTACACCTTC.

The rearrangement links TRBV5-8 to TRBJ2-7; 9 bases map to TRBD2. The CDR3 has 15 residues. Germline CDR1 SGHTS, CDR2 YDEGEE. Trimming at V came to 1 base and at J to 7 bases, leaving 9 bases not matched to a gene. The CDR3 spells CASSLRLAEAREQYF. Here the CDR3 DNA reads TGTGCCAGCAGCTTGCGACTAGCGGAGGCAAGGGAGCAGTACTTC.

This clone was picked up one time. This chain links TRBV7-6 with TRBJ2-7; D perhaps matches TRBD2 (6 bases). This CDR3 is built from 14 residues. Per the germline V gene, CDR1 is SGHVS and CDR2 is FNYEAQ. V shed 6 bases and J shed 4 bases, with 16 bases lying between them. The CDR3: CASSTGGMAYEQYF. The CDR3 region has the DNA TGTGCCAGCAGTACTGGCGGGATGGCATACGAGCAGTACTTC. The entire variable domain, with the rest obtained from reference TRBV7-6 and TRBJ2-7, is as follows: GAGVSQSPRYKVTKRGQDVALRCDPISGHVSLYWYRQALGQGPEFLTYFNYEAQQDKSGLPNDRFSAERPEGSISTLTIQRTEQRDSAMYRCASSTGGMAYEQYFGPGTRLTVT.

V is TRBV9 and J is TRBJ2-1, with 9 nucleotides matching TRBD2. Germline V CDR1 and CDR2: SGDLS, YYNGEE. The CDR3 consists of 18 residues. Unmatched junction bases numbered 11, after V lost 0 bases and J lost 4 bases. This chain's CDR3 is CASSVDRAGGPGYNEQFF. In DNA form, the CDR3 reads TGTGCCAGCAGCGTAGACAGGGCGGGAGGGCCGGGGTACAATGAGCAGTTCTTC.

The rearrangement links TRBV28 to TRBJ2-7; TRBD2 is a possible D gene (6 bases). V lost 7 bases to trimming and J lost 1 base, with 14 bases between them. This CDR3 is 14 amino acids long. Germline values: CDR1 MDHEN, CDR2 SYDVKM. The chain's CDR3 is CASTDGSRSYEQYF. As DNA, the CDR3 is TGTGCCAGCACGGACGGGAGTAGGTCCTACGAGCAGTACTTC. The full variable domain, completed using reference TRBV28 and TRBJ2-7, is DVKVTQSSRYLVKRTGEKVFLECVQDMDHENMFWYRQDPGLGLRLIYFSYDVKMKEKGDIPEGYSVSREKKERFSLILESASTNQTSMYLCASTDGSRSYEQYFGPGTRLTVT.

The chain combines TRBV2 with TRBJ1-1; 9 bases are shared with TRBD1. From germline, CDR1 is SNHLY and CDR2 FYNNEI. The trim removed 7 bases at V and 6 bases at J, leaving 9 bases unmatched. There are 14 residues in the CDR3. The CDR3: CASNPTGGIAEAFF. As DNA, the CDR3 is TGTGCCAGCAATCCTACAGGGGGCATAGCTGAAGCTTTCTTT.

The J gene is TRBJ2-3, the V gene TRBV29-1, with 14 bases that match TRBD2. Losses at the gene ends were 1 base for V and 1 base for J; bases not matched to a gene: 13. The CDR3 extends over 20 amino acids. Germline values: CDR1 SQVTM, CDR2 ANQGSEA. CDR3 bases: TGCAGCGTTGAAGGCCGGGTGACTAGCGGGAGGGCCGATGGCACAGATACGCAGTATTTT. It is translated as CSVEGRVTSGRADGTDTQYF.

The chain has TRBV30 and TRBJ2-5, with 10 bases aligning to TRBD2. The last part of the DNA fits TRBJ2-7 better; the J call may be wrong. Germline V gene sequence: CDR1 GTSNPN, CDR2 SVGIG (reference sequence). The CDR3 spans 16 residues. CDR3 sequence: CAWSEKTSGARYEQYF. DNA of the CDR3: TGTGCCTGGAGTGAAAAAACTAGCGGGGCTCGCTACGAGCAGTACTTC.